One T cell receptor beta chain is described in this entry. Antigen unknown. These data are taken from a study of T cells in Graves' hyperthyroidism and ophthalmopathy. Overall study results and limits: Model-based prediction identified ophthalmopathy a median roughly 5.9 months prior to its onset.

There were TCR beta CDR3 regions amplified from RNA transcripts. With the HTBI primer set, the TCR CDR3 went through a first round of RT-PCR. TCRdb recomputed calls from the multiplex PCR reads with MiXCR, one row per CDR3 protein. The sample shows some 500,000 distinct CDR3 sequences, around 24% of them seen only once. The CDR3 runs 15 residues. CDR1 is MNHEY, CDR2 SVGAGI, per germline. V was cut by 0 bases and J by 3 bases, with 9 bases left in between. V and J are TRBV6-5 and TRBJ1-5; D remains unclear. The clonotype comes from a woman in her twenties or thirties with Graves' ophthalmopathy. The sequenced sample consisted of blood. The CDR3, as DNA: TGTGCCAGCAGTTACTCATTCGGTGCCAATCAGCCCCAGCATTTT. It translates to CASSYSFGANQPQHF.